Listed here are 14 T cell receptor beta chains from one sample, sequenced in a study of technical replicates of blood from several donors (dated 2017 in TCRdb). Library construction relied on the immunoSEQ multiplex PCR assay. TCRdb limited this immuneACCESS table to in-frame rearrangements with V and J called. A share of clones is missing; checked studies link under half to unresolved V genes, and the rest is unexplained. The sample data list about 70,000 clones, and roughly 97% of these were observed just once. Roughly 0.19% of the sample goes to the ten largest clones. Sequencing was carried out using T cells isolated from PBMCs. Source of these receptors: a human donor in good health.

The V call is TRBV9, the J call TRBJ2-5; unclear D gene. The J call may not be correct, given that the DNA end is closer to TRBJ2-7. The CDR3 contains 14 residues. CDR1 is SGDLS and CDR2 is YYNGEE in the germline V gene. The CDR3 reads CASSVGSRTYEQYF. The CDR3 coding sequence is TGTGCCAGCAGCGTGGGTAGCCGAACATACGAGCAGTACTTC.

This chain connects TRBV11-2 to TRBJ1-3, with a weak D call TRBD1 (5 bases). V was clipped by 0 bases and J by 0 bases, with 9 bases between them. In germline, CDR1 is SGHAT, CDR2 FQNNGV. The CDR3 is 16 residues long. The CDR3 bases are TGTGCCAGCAGCTTAGATAGAGGACACTCTGGAAACACCATATATTTT. Amino acids: CASSLDRGHSGNTIYF.

The rearrangement joins TRBV9 to TRBJ1-2; D is uncertain. The V end was cut by 3 bases, the J end by 6 bases, with 6 bases between. Germline assignment: CDR1 SGDLS and CDR2 YYNGEE. The CDR3 sequence is 11 residues long. The CDR3 reads CASSAGDGYTF. DNA of the CDR3: TGTGCCAGCAGCGCGGGAGATGGCTACACCTTC.

The rearrangement joins TRBV19 to TRBJ2-1; the D gene is possibly TRBD2 (5 bases). With 0 bases removed from V and 4 bases from J, the gap between germline ends came to 10 bases. Germline CDR1 LNHDA, CDR2 SQIVND (reference sequence). The CDR3 covers 15 residues. Here the CDR3 reads CASSIDPGMYNEQFF. Here the CDR3 DNA reads TGTGCCAGTAGTATAGACCCGGGAATGTACAATGAGCAGTTCTTC.

This chain joins TRBV10-3 and TRBJ2-7, with 7 bases fitting TRBD1. Germline CDR1 and CDR2: ENHRY and SYGVKD. This CDR3 is built from 14 residues. J gave up 4 bases and V 10 bases, and 13 bases lay outside the gene matches. CDR3 sequence: CATGRRTGEYEQYF. CDR3 nucleotides: TGTGCCACAGGACGCCGTACAGGGGAATACGAGCAGTACTTC.

V is TRBV11-2 and J is TRBJ2-2; a possible D gene is TRBD2 (7 bases). The V and J ends lost 1 base and 1 base respectively, with 10 bases between them. The germline V gene has CDR1 SGHAT and CDR2 FQNNGV. This CDR3 is built from 16 residues. The CDR3, as DNA: TGTGCCAGCAGCTTAGTGGGGGGGCTGAACACCGGGGAGCTGTTTTTT. This codes for CASSLVGGLNTGELFF.

Here the CDR3 reads CASSSRRGWENIQYF. The CDR3 bases are TGTGCCAGCAGCTCGCGTCGAGGGTGGGAAAACATTCAGTACTTC. The rearrangement joins TRBV5-4 to TRBJ2-4; D is possibly TRBD2 (5 bases). Germline V gene data show CDR1 as SGHNT and CDR2 as YYREEE (reference sequence). Deletions cut 3 bases from V and 5 bases from J, with 15 bases between. The CDR3 is 15 residues long.

The chain links TRBV11-2 to TRBJ2-1, with TRBD2 as a possible D gene (7 bases). CDR1 is SGHAT and CDR2 is FQNNGV in the germline V gene. V gave up 5 bases and J gave up 8 bases, with 16 bases separating them. CDR3 length: 14 amino acids. The CDR3 DNA is TGTGCCAGCAGCCCCTCGAGGGGGAGGGATGAGCAGTTCTTC. This translates into CASSPSRGRDEQFF.

The V and J genes are TRBV19 and TRBJ2-7; D ambiguous. The CDR3 is 13 residues long. V shed 5 bases and J shed 2 bases, with 10 bases lying between them. CDR1 is LNHDA, CDR2 SQIVND, per germline (reference sequence). The CDR3 DNA reads TGTGCCAGTAGTGCTTCCCCTACCTACGAGCAGTACTTC. Translated, it gives CASSASPTYEQYF.

The rearrangement uses TRBV4-1 and TRBJ2-5; 7 bases line up with TRBD2. CDR1 and CDR2 (germline): MGHRA, YSYEKL. The junction had 12 bases not matched to a gene; V was cut back by 1 base and J by 4 bases. The CDR3 sequence is 17 residues long. CDR3 residues: CASSQVGRKRGPETQYF. DNA of the CDR3: TGCGCCAGCAGCCAAGTAGGAAGGAAGCGGGGCCCAGAGACCCAGTACTTC.

The V gene is TRBV4-1, the J gene TRBJ2-7; 13 bases are shared with TRBD2. The CDR3 loop spans 15 amino acids. V trimming: 3 bases; J trimming: 2 bases; junction bases outside the gene matches: 1. CDR1 is MGHRA and CDR2 is YSYEKL in the germline V gene. The CDR3: CASSQGTSGAYEQYF. The DNA for the CDR3 is TGCGCCAGCAGCCAGGGGACTAGCGGGGCCTACGAGCAGTACTTC.

The V gene is TRBV29-1, the J gene TRBJ1-1; possible D gene TRBD1, 6 bases. V was trimmed by 4 bases and J by 0 bases, leaving 15 bases between them. Germline CDR1 reads SQVTM; CDR2 reads ANQGSEA. The CDR3 covers 15 residues. CDR3 loop: CSVVVSGVLNTEAFF. The CDR3 region has the DNA TGCAGCGTTGTGGTATCAGGGGTGCTGAACACTGAAGCTTTCTTT.

The genes are TRBV5-6 and TRBJ1-6, with 8 positions matching TRBD1. Trimming at V came to 2 bases and at J to 10 bases, leaving 8 bases not matched to a gene. Germline V gene sequence: CDR1 SGHDT, CDR2 YYEEEE. This CDR3 region has 15 residues. The CDR3: CASSFLDREESPLHF. The CDR3 DNA sequence: TGTGCCAGCAGCTTCCTGGACAGGGAAGAATCACCCCTCCACTTT. The full variable domain, its missing parts supplied by reference TRBV5-6 and TRBJ1-6, is DAGVTQSPTHLIKTRGQQVTLRCSPKSGHDTVSWYQQALGQGPQFIFQYYEEEERQRGNFPDRFSGHQFPNYSSELNVNALLLGDSALYLCASSFLDREESPLHFGNGTRLTVT.

V is TRBV6-5 and J is TRBJ2-1; possibly TRBD2 for D (6 bases). The V gene's germline CDR1 is MNHEY and CDR2 SVGAGI. The V and J ends lost 4 bases and 0 bases respectively, with 10 bases between them. The CDR3 contains 15 residues. The CDR3 DNA is TGTGCCAGCAGTTGGGACTTATTCTCCTACAATGAGCAGTTCTTC. This translates into CASSWDLFSYNEQFF.